In this sample, the clone carrying this TCR beta chain turned up a few times. Antigen specificity is unknown. The sample comes from a study of beta chain features in type 1 diabetes. Notes on the study in general: High TCR expression in some cells could lead to their over-representation in cDNA sequencing. Across all four CD4+ subsets, people with type 1 diabetes showed modestly shorter TCRB CDR3s.

Investigators reverse transcribed all isolated RNA, so they sequenced expressed TCRB transcripts. Using immunoSEQ multiplex PCR, the repertoire was profiled, and TCRdb retains in-frame clones only, with some absent. The repertoire has roughly 340,000 clones, 10% to 15% of them found once; the top ten carry approximately 0.011%. This TCR was recovered from a woman aged 18-35 years with type 1 diabetes. Material: naive CD4+ T cells from blood.

CDR3 region: CASRKSGTGELFF. The CDR3 nucleotides read TGTGCCAGCAGGAAATCGGGCACCGGGGAGCTGTTTTTT. The chain uses TRBV11-2 and TRBJ2-2; D ambiguous. CDR1 is SGHAT, CDR2 FQNNGV, per germline. The CDR3 length is 13 residues. V was cut by 6 bases and J by 4 bases, with 9 bases left in between.